A single sample is the source of the 26 T cell receptor beta chains below, sequenced in a study of blood T cell repertoires in COVID-19. TCRdb's table, derived via immunoSEQ multiplex PCR, lists solely in-frame clones and lacks some. In the table there are 150,000 or so clones, 70% to 90% of which are singletons. The material sequenced was peripheral blood. The receptors shown here come from a woman aged 55-69 years with COVID-19, enrolled during active disease.

The chain carries TRBV9 and TRBJ2-5; 11 bases map to TRBD2. Germline V CDR1 and CDR2: SGDLS, YYNGEE. The junction had 6 bases not matched to a gene; V was cut back by 0 bases and J by 2 bases. The CDR3 is 17 residues long. CDR3 bases: TGTGCCAGCAGCGTAGCCCCTAGCGGGGGGTATCAAGAGACCCAGTACTTC. This gives the protein CASSVAPSGGYQETQYF.

The V call is TRBV30, the J call TRBJ1-6; weak D call: TRBD1 (6 bases). Germline loops: CDR1 GTSNPN, CDR2 SVGIG (reference sequence). Trimming left V 7 bases short and J 10 bases short, with 14 bases between. The length of the CDR3 is 12 residues. The CDR3 loop is CAFSGGGSPLHF. The CDR3 DNA reads TGTGCCTTCTCCGGGGGGGGCTCACCCCTCCACTTT. The full variable domain, with the rest looked up from reference TRBV30 and TRBJ1-6, is SQTIHQWPATLVQPVGSPLSLECTVEGTSNPNLYWYRQAAGRGLQLLFYSVGIGQISSEVPQNLSASRPQDRQFILSSKKLLLSDSGFYLCAFSGGGSPLHFGNGTRLTVT.

V is TRBV5-1 and J is TRBJ2-5; TRBD2 matches at 10 bases. The CDR3 runs to 16 residues. The V and J ends lost 4 bases and 9 bases, in that order; junction bases with no gene match: 15. Germline-derived CDR1 and CDR2 are SGHRS and YFSETQ. For the CDR3, the DNA is TGCGCCAGCAGCCCGGGCCTAGCGGGGGACCGGGGGGCCCAGTACTTC. As protein: CASSPGLAGDRGAQYF.

The genes are TRBV24-1 and TRBJ2-3; TRBD1 matches 9 bases. This CDR3 is built from 16 residues. With 6 bases clipped from V and 2 bases from J, the junction kept 8 bases outside the gene matches. Germline V gene data show CDR1 as KGHDR and CDR2 as SFDVKD. As DNA, the CDR3 is TGTGCCACCAGTCCCGGGACAGGGACAGTCACAGATACGCAGTATTTT. Its translation: CATSPGTGTVTDTQYF.

This chain connects TRBV24-1 to TRBJ2-7; 16 positions agree with TRBD2. The CDR3 is 19 amino acids. V shed 1 base and J 6 bases; nucleotides not matched to a gene: 11. Germline-derived CDR1 and CDR2 are KGHDR and SFDVKD. In DNA form, the CDR3 reads TGTGCCACCAGTGATTTCCCGGGACTAGCGGGGGGGCTACGAGGCGAGCAGTACTTC. Translation: CATSDFPGLAGGLRGEQYF.

This chain links TRBV19 with TRBJ2-3, with 7 bases aligning to TRBD2. The CDR3 loop spans 14 amino acids. V trimming: 8 bases; J trimming: 0 bases; junction bases outside the gene matches: 5. Per germline, CDR1 LNHDA and CDR2 SQIVND (reference sequence). Written as DNA, the CDR3 is TGTGCCAGTCTAGCGGAGCCTAGCACAGATACGCAGTATTTT. Translated: CASLAEPSTDTQYF.

In its sample, this clone was seen once. The V call is TRBV3-1 (or the pseudogene TRBV3-2), the J call TRBJ1-2; tentative D call: TRBD1 (5 bases). The length of the CDR3 is 13 residues. Germline lookup yields CDR1 LGHDT and CDR2 YNNKEL (reference sequence). Trimming cost V 6 bases and J 4 bases, with 12 bases left between them. The CDR3, as DNA: TGTGCCAGCAGGCGGGGGGGAGTCTATGGCTACACCTTC. This codes for CASRRGGVYGYTF.

This clone came up a few times. The rearrangement links TRBV19 to TRBJ1-4, with 9 bases that match TRBD1. The CDR3 is made up of 15 amino acids. Germline V gives CDR1 LNHDA, CDR2 SQIVND (reference sequence). Trimming removed 5 bases from V and 5 bases from J; junction bases left unmatched: 6. CDR3 in amino acids: CASSPTGGLNEKLFF. The DNA of the CDR3 is TGTGCCAGTAGTCCCACAGGGGGCCTGAATGAAAAACTGTTTTTT.

The V gene is TRBV6-1, the J gene TRBJ2-3; TRBD1 aligns across 8 bases. Trimming at V came to 0 bases and at J to 2 bases, leaving 13 bases not matched to a gene. Germline V gene data show CDR1 as MNHNS and CDR2 as SASEGT. This CDR3 has 19 amino acids. CDR3 loop: CASSEAGRGLDLVTDTQYF. The CDR3 coding sequence is TGTGCCAGCAGTGAAGCCGGCAGGGGGCTGGATTTAGTCACAGATACGCAGTATTTT.

This chain uses TRBV10-3 with TRBJ1-2; 7 bases are a match to TRBD1. J gave up 1 base and V 2 bases, and 7 bases lay outside the gene matches. Germline-derived CDR1 and CDR2 are ENHRY and SYGVKD. The CDR3 is made up of 16 amino acids. This CDR3 reads CAISETQGVLNYGYTF. CDR3 in DNA: TGTGCCATCAGTGAGACCCAGGGGGTTCTTAACTATGGCTACACCTTC.

The rearrangement links TRBV6-5 to TRBJ1-1, with D perhaps TRBD1 (6 bases). CDR3 length: 14 amino acids. In germline, CDR1 is MNHEY, CDR2 SVGAGI. Trimming stripped 6 bases from V and 2 bases from J, with 13 bases between. Here the CDR3 reads CASRPDRYNTEAFF. CDR3 sequence (DNA): TGTGCCAGCAGACCCGACAGGTATAACACTGAAGCTTTCTTT.

The rearrangement uses TRBV25-1 and TRBJ2-7; 8 positions agree with TRBD2. Germline V gene data show CDR1 as MGHDK and CDR2 as SYGVNS. Trimming removed 6 bases from V and 0 bases from J; junction bases left unmatched: 4. The length of the CDR3 is 14 residues. The CDR3 loop reads CASRGSGDSYEQYF. CDR3 bases: TGTGCCAGCAGGGGTAGCGGGGACTCCTACGAGCAGTACTTC.

The gene calls are TRBV12-5 and TRBJ1-2; 7 bases are shared with TRBD1. V dropped 2 bases and J dropped 2; count of bases not matched to a gene: 8. Germline CDR1 LGHNT, CDR2 FRNRAP. This CDR3 has 16 amino acids. As DNA, the CDR3 is TGTGCTAGTGGTTTGCCCCGGACAGGAATGAACTATGGCTACACCTTC. It is translated as CASGLPRTGMNYGYTF. Drawing the rest from reference TRBV12-5 and TRBJ1-2, the complete variable domain is DARVTQTPRHKVTEMGQEVTMRCQPILGHNTVFWYRQTMMQGLELLAYFRNRAPLDDSGMPKDRFSAEMPDATLATLKIQPSEPRDSAVYFCASGLPRTGMNYGYTFGSGTRLTVV.

The V and J genes are TRBV9 and TRBJ2-3, with 10 bases fitting TRBD2. Germline CDR1 SGDLS, CDR2 YYNGEE. The V gene end was trimmed by 0 bases and the J gene end by 1 base; junction bases not matched to a gene: 5. The CDR3 runs to 17 residues. CDR3: CASSVVGAGGRTDTQYF. CDR3 DNA sequence: TGTGCCAGCAGCGTAGTGGGAGCGGGGGGGCGCACAGATACGCAGTATTTT.

The chain links TRBV21-1 to TRBJ1-4; no check of the table's D call, TRBD1, against the DNA was made. TRBV21-1 has pseudogene status. The CDR3 extends over 15 amino acids. The CDR3 DNA sequence: TGTGCCAGCACCAAAAGGGGAACAGATAATGAAAAACTGTTTTTT. Translating it yields CASTKRGTDNEKLFF.

The V and J genes are TRBV5-4 and TRBJ2-4, with a tentative D call TRBD2 (6 bases). V lost 4 bases, J lost 2 bases, and 13 bases lay in between. Germline V CDR1 and CDR2: SGHNT, YYREEE (reference sequence). This CDR3 contains 15 residues. The CDR3 reads CASSDASVTKNIQYF. The CDR3 DNA is TGTGCCAGCAGCGACGCTAGCGTAACCAAAAACATTCAGTACTTC.

This chain connects TRBV20-1 to TRBJ1-2; no clear D gene. Trimming shortened V by 3 bases and J by 8 bases, and 10 bases separated the two germline ends. The germline CDR1 and CDR2 sequences are DFQATT and SNEGSKA (reference sequence). The CDR3 runs to 11 residues. In DNA form, the CDR3 reads TGCAGTGCTAGGATAGGAGGCGGCTACACCTTC. It yields the protein CSARIGGGYTF.

This clone was recorded once. The chain has TRBV27 and TRBJ2-5; 10 bases map to TRBD1. This CDR3 comprises 14 residues. CDR1 is MNHEY and CDR2 is SMNVEV in the germline V gene (reference sequence). Trimming took 6 bases from V and 2 from J; bases not matched to a gene: 3. The CDR3 DNA follows: TGTGCCAGCAGCTGGGGACAGGGGCAAGAGACCCAGTACTTC. Its translation is CASSWGQGQETQYF.

There are a few counts of this clone. V and J are TRBV27 and TRBJ2-5, with D possibly being TRBD2 (6 bases). Germline CDR1 reads MNHEY; CDR2 reads SMNVEV (reference sequence). The CDR3 runs 13 residues. V lost 3 bases, J lost 7 bases, and 12 bases lay in between. The chain's CDR3 is CASSLWGDGTQYF. Here the CDR3 DNA reads TGTGCCAGCAGTTTGTGGGGGGATGGGACCCAGTACTTC.

The V gene is TRBV5-4, the J gene TRBJ2-3; 8 nucleotides agree with TRBD2. The CDR3 totals 15 residues. J was trimmed by 6 bases and V by 4 bases; bases with no gene match: 10. Germline assignment: CDR1 SGHNT and CDR2 YYREEE (reference sequence). DNA for the CDR3: TGTGCCAGCAGCCCCGGGGGTAGCGGGGAGGATACGCAGTATTTT. Translating it yields CASSPGGSGEDTQYF.

The CDR3 nucleotides are TGTGCCAGCAGTGATAGCTCGTACACCGGGGAGCTGTTTTTT. It yields the protein CASSDSSYTGELFF. The V and J genes are TRBV2 and TRBJ2-2; D remains ambiguous. The CDR3 is 14 residues long. From germline, CDR1 is SNHLY and CDR2 FYNNEI. The ends were cut back, 3 bases at V and 3 bases at J, with 8 bases in the middle. Full variable domain (outside the CDR3, taken from reference TRBV2 and TRBJ2-2): EPEVTQTPSHQVTQMGQEVILRCVPISNHLYFYWYRQILGQKVEFLVSFYNNEISEKSEIFDDQFSVERPDGSNFTLKIRSTKLEDSAMYFCASSDSSYTGELFFGEGSRLTVL.

The chain combines TRBV2 with TRBJ2-2; 8 bases align to TRBD2. This CDR3 has 15 residues. Per germline, CDR1 SNHLY and CDR2 FYNNEI. The ends lost 4 bases at V and 6 bases at J; junction bases unmatched: 7. The chain's CDR3 is CASSGGLGAAGELFF. CDR3 coding DNA: TGTGCCAGCAGTGGGGGACTAGGGGCCGCCGGGGAGCTGTTTTTT.

V and J are TRBV18 and TRBJ1-1; the match to TRBD1 covers 9 bases. Germline V gene data show CDR1 as KGHSH and CDR2 as LQKENI. The CDR3 consists of 16 residues. The junction had 5 bases not matched to a gene; V was cut back by 3 bases and J by 0 bases. The CDR3, as DNA: TGTGCCAGCTCACCGGGACAGGGCGATTTGAACACTGAAGCTTTCTTT. Amino acid sequence: CASSPGQGDLNTEAFF.

CDR3 sequence (DNA): TGTGCCAGCAGTTTATTGCGGACAGGGGTAGCCTCTGCTGGCTACGAGCAGTACTTC. This translates into CASSLLRTGVASAGYEQYF. This sequence joins TRBV27 and TRBJ2-7; 9 bases are a match to TRBD1. Per the germline V gene, CDR1 is MNHEY and CDR2 is SMNVEV (reference sequence). This CDR3 has 19 amino acids. V was pared by 1 base and J by 3 bases, with 16 bases of the junction left unmatched.

The rearrangement joins TRBV29-1 to TRBJ2-3, with no clear D. The CDR3 runs to 13 residues. The V end lost 5 bases, the J end lost 0 bases, and 9 bases lay between the germline ends. CDR1 and CDR2 (germline): SQVTM, ANQGSEA. The chain's CDR3 is CSVITSSTDTQYF. The CDR3 coding sequence is TGCAGCGTTATCACTTCTAGCACAGATACGCAGTATTTT.

V gene TRBV3-1 (or the pseudogene TRBV3-2) combines with J gene TRBJ1-4; D possibly corresponds to TRBD1 (6 bases). The CDR3 is 17 amino acids. Germline values: CDR1 LGHDT, CDR2 YNNKEL (reference sequence). V lost 5 bases and J 8 bases, leaving 24 bases between the germline ends. Written as DNA, the CDR3 is TGTGCCAGCAGCTCAGCCCGATTGCAGGGGCCTAGGGAAAAACTGTTTTTT. The encoded protein is CASSSARLQGPREKLFF.